This passage covers 24 T cell receptor beta chains from one sample sequenced in a study of metastatic and nonmetastatic thyroid tumors. TCRdb re-analyzed the PCR reads through MiXCR. Of 21,000 or so clones in the sample, roughly a quarter are singletons; the top ten hold about 20%. No patient had received any treatment before thyroid surgery. The sequenced material came from blood. Every receptor here comes from a female donor with papillary thyroid cancer or a benign thyroid nodule (not recorded which). Some clones in this sample may be carry-over from other donors' samples.

This clone was seen many times. Given a much more abundant clone one base away, this may be a read error. J is TRBJ2-3 and V is TRBV11-2; the match to TRBD2 covers 14 bases. Germline V CDR1 and CDR2: SGHAT, FQNNGV. There are 16 residues in the CDR3. The V gene end was trimmed by 5 bases and the J gene end by 8 bases; junction bases not matched to a gene: 9. The DNA for the CDR3 is TGTGCCAGCAGCCAAGGGACTAGCGGGAGTCATGTTACGCAGTATTTT. This codes for CASSQGTSGSHVTQYF.

V and J are TRBV25-1 and TRBJ2-7, with D perhaps matching TRBD1 or TRBD2 (6 bases each). The CDR3 has 19 residues. V was cut by 6 bases and J by 0 bases, with 27 bases left in between. CDR1 and CDR2 from the germline V gene are MGHDK and SYGVNS. CDR3: CASRLPRDTLWRDSYEQYF. The CDR3 nucleotides are TGTGCCAGCAGACTTCCGCGGGACACCCTTTGGCGCGACTCCTACGAGCAGTACTTC.

At least ten counts were recorded for this clone. The V call is TRBV6-2 or TRBV6-3, the J call TRBJ1-5; D gene ambiguous. Per the germline V gene, CDR1 is MNHEY and CDR2 is SVGEGT. Trimming removed 1 base from V and 1 base from J, with 14 bases in between. The CDR3 spans 17 residues. This CDR3 reads CASSYFVPGGSNQPQHF. DNA for the CDR3: TGTGCCAGCAGTTACTTCGTCCCAGGCGGGAGCAATCAGCCCCAGCATTTT.

J is TRBJ2-2 and V is TRBV6-1; no firm D call. The CDR3 runs 13 residues. Germline V gene sequence: CDR1 MNHNS, CDR2 SASEGT. Trimming pared 4 bases from V and 6 bases from J, leaving 9 bases between. The CDR3 spells CASSVKAAGELFF. The CDR3 coding sequence is TGTGCCAGCAGTGTAAAGGCCGCCGGGGAGCTGTTTTTT.

This clone was seen at least ten times. This rearrangement joins TRBV7-9 to TRBJ1-5; a possible D gene is TRBD1 (5 bases). Trimming removed 7 bases from V and 3 bases from J, with 25 bases in between. The CDR3 sequence is 18 residues long. Germline CDR1 is SEHNR and CDR2 is FQNEAQ (reference sequence). The CDR3 DNA reads as TGTGCCAGCACCACCAGCCTGGGGGGACGGCCTTCCAATCAGCCCCAGCATTTT. Residues: CASTTSLGGRPSNQPQHF.

This rearrangement joins TRBV7-8 to TRBJ1-5; 11 bases agree with TRBD1. This CDR3 spans 15 amino acids. Germline CDR1 SGHVS, CDR2 FQNEAQ. V lost 5 bases and J lost 6; bases outside the gene matches: 6. The CDR3, as DNA: TGTGCCAGCAGCCGAGGACAGGGGGCAGGTCAGCCCCAGCATTTT. The encoded protein is CASSRGQGAGQPQHF.

This clone was seen once. The chain recombines TRBV28 with TRBJ2-7; D possibly matches TRBD1 or TRBD2 (5 bases each). Germline V gives CDR1 MDHEN, CDR2 SYDVKM. V lost 5 bases to trimming and J lost 4 bases, with 15 bases between them. CDR3 length: 14 residues. In DNA, the CDR3 is TGTGCCAGCAGTCGGGGACCGGGGCCGTACGAGCAGTACTTC. Protein product: CASSRGPGPYEQYF.

Ten or more counts support this clone. V is TRBV11-2 and J is TRBJ2-6; D is possibly TRBD1 or TRBD2 (6 bases each). The length of the CDR3 is 16 residues. CDR1 is SGHAT, CDR2 FQNNGV, per germline. V was clipped by 1 base and J by 2 bases, with 9 bases between them. The CDR3 nucleotides read TGTGCCAGCAGCTTAGTCGGGGGCACTGGGGCCAACGTCCTGACTTTC. Protein: CASSLVGGTGANVLTF. Together with reference TRBV11-2 and TRBJ2-6, the CDR3 gives the full variable domain: EAGVAQSPRYKIIEKRQSVAFWCNPISGHATLYWYQQILGQGPKLLIQFQNNGVVDDSQLPKDRFSAERLKGVDSTLKIQPAKLEDSAVYLCASSLVGGTGANVLTFGAGSRLTVL.

With respect to this clone: The junction differs from germline at one of its ends, possibly a read error. The chain is built from TRBV5-6 and TRBJ1-6; no clear D. This CDR3 has 13 residues. Germline V gives CDR1 SGHDT, CDR2 YYEEEE. CDR3 protein: CASSCAGNSPLNF. CDR3 bases: TGTGCCAGCAGCTGTGCAGGAAATTCACCCCTCAACTTT.

The chain employs TRBV5-5 and TRBJ2-6; either TRBD1 or TRBD2 may supply D (6 bases each). The CDR3 covers 15 residues. V lost 4 bases, J lost 0 bases, and 8 bases lay in between. CDR1 and CDR2 (germline): SGHKS, YYEKEE (reference sequence). DNA of the CDR3: TGTGCCAGCAGCGGAGGGGGCTCTGGGGCCAACGTCCTGACTTTC. Translating it yields CASSGGGSGANVLTF.

This clone was detected ten times or more. The chain is built from TRBV6-1 and TRBJ2-7; no clear D gene. Per the germline V gene, CDR1 is MNHNS and CDR2 is SASEGT. This CDR3 is built from 13 residues. Trimming removed 6 bases from V and 6 bases from J, with 15 bases in between. The CDR3 coding sequence is TGTGCCAGCAGCCTGGGCCCGGACGGCGAGCAGTACTTC. This encodes CASSLGPDGEQYF.

Points on this clone: It is likely a read error, because the conserved phenylalanine at the end of the CDR3 is missing. The chain couples TRBV11-2 to TRBJ2-4, with D possibly matching TRBD1 (6 bases). The CDR3 has 14 residues. Trimming shortened V by 3 bases and J by 7 bases, and 13 bases separated the two germline ends. CDR1 and CDR2 (germline): SGHAT, FQNNGV. The CDR3 DNA reads as TGTGCCAGCAGCTTGAATCAGGGGATGAACATTCAGTACTGC. Amino acids: CASSLNQGMNIQYC.

A few counts support this clone. The chain links TRBV6-2 or TRBV6-3 to TRBJ2-7; 8 positions match TRBD1. The V gene's germline CDR1 is MNHEY and CDR2 SVGEGT. The junction had 11 bases not matched to a gene; V was cut back by 6 bases and J by 7 bases. The CDR3 sequence is 14 residues long. CDR3 sequence (DNA): TGTGCCAGCAGCTCGCCCGGACAGGGTCGGGAGCAGTACTTC. Translation gives CASSSPGQGREQYF.

This clone was seen ten or more times. V and J are TRBV30 and TRBJ1-1; no reliable D call. Germline V gene sequence: CDR1 GTSNPN, CDR2 SVGIG (reference sequence). The V and J ends lost 0 bases and 1 base respectively, with 9 bases between them. There are 14 residues in the CDR3. CDR3 nucleotides: TGTGCCTGGAGTGTAGGGCGGGAGAACACTGAAGCTTTCTTT. Translation gives CAWSVGRENTEAFF.

Ten or more counts support this clone. The chain links TRBV15 to TRBJ2-1; 7 bases map to TRBD2. Germline V gene lookup returns CDR1 LNHNV and CDR2 YYDKDF (reference sequence). V lost 0 bases and J lost 9; bases outside the gene matches: 2. This CDR3 contains 13 residues. CDR3 DNA: TGTGCCACCAGCAGAGACGGGAGGTCTGAGCAGTTCTTC. It translates to CATSRDGRSEQFF.

This clone was observed many times. The V call is TRBV6-1, the J call TRBJ1-5, with 9 bases that match TRBD1. J was trimmed by 4 bases and V by 4 bases; bases with no gene match: 5. Germline V gene data show CDR1 as MNHNS and CDR2 as SASEGT. The CDR3 spans 15 residues. CDR3 amino acids: CASSVQGARNQPQHF. CDR3 in DNA: TGTGCCAGCAGTGTACAGGGGGCGCGGAATCAGCCCCAGCATTTT.

Within the sample, this clone is medium-sized. The chain joins TRBV19 to TRBJ1-6; no reliable D call. The germline V and J ends were trimmed by 5 bases and 0 bases, with 8 bases remaining between them. Per the germline V gene, CDR1 is LNHDA and CDR2 is SQIVND (reference sequence). This CDR3 comprises 15 residues. Here the CDR3 DNA reads TGTGCCAGTAGTCGGGCGAGCTCCTATAATTCACCCCTCCACTTT. Its protein is CASSRASSYNSPLHF.

This clone occurred many times. J is TRBJ2-5 and V is TRBV5-1, with 10 bases lining up with TRBD2. The germline V gene encodes CDR1 SGHRS and CDR2 YFSETQ. This CDR3 has 14 residues. V gave up 6 bases and J gave up 5 bases; unmatched junction bases: 7. The CDR3 loop reads CASKRSGGVETQYF. The CDR3 nucleotides are TGCGCCAGCAAGAGGAGCGGGGGGGTGGAGACCCAGTACTTC.

The sample holds many counts of this clone. One end of the junction is discordant with germline, which a read error may explain. The chain has TRBV24-1 and TRBJ2-7, with 7 bases matching TRBD1. The CDR3 extends over 15 amino acids. Looked up from germline, CDR1 is KGHDR and CDR2 is SFDVKD. The CDR3 region is CATSDDRALPYGQYF. The CDR3 DNA reads as TGTGCCACCAGTGATGACAGGGCACTACCCTACGGGCAGTACTTC.

Many counts were recorded for this clone. The V and J genes are TRBV18 and TRBJ2-5, with 9 bases matching TRBD2. The germline gives CDR1 KGHSH, CDR2 LQKENI. This CDR3 contains 14 residues. V shed 6 bases, J shed 1 base, and the junction held 3 bases outside the gene matches. This CDR3 is CASSLAGRQETQYF. CDR3 in DNA: TGTGCCAGCTCCCTAGCGGGGCGCCAAGAGACCCAGTACTTC.

The chain uses TRBV11-2 and TRBJ2-7; possible D gene TRBD1, 6 bases. The length of the CDR3 is 15 residues. CDR1 SGHAT and CDR2 FQNNGV come from the germline V gene. With 4 bases removed from V and 5 bases from J, the gap between germline ends came to 18 bases. The CDR3 sequence: CASSSLGQGRHEQYF. CDR3 nucleotides: TGTGCCAGCAGCTCCCTCGGGCAGGGGAGACACGAGCAGTACTTC.

This clone was counted ten times or more. This chain links TRBV7-2 with TRBJ1-5, with D perhaps TRBD1 (6 bases). CDR1 is SGHTA and CDR2 is FQGNSA in the germline V gene. Trimming shortened V by 5 bases and J by 5 bases, and 16 bases separated the two germline ends. The CDR3 length is 15 residues. CDR3 in DNA: TGTGCCAGCAGCCCTCGCAGGGGCCCTTATCAGCCCCAGCATTTT. It is translated as CASSPRRGPYQPQHF. Combining the CDR3 with reference TRBV7-2 and TRBJ1-5 gives the whole variable domain GAGVSQSPSNKVTEKGKDVELRCDPISGHTALYWYRQSLGQGLEFLIYFQGNSAPDKSGLPSDRFSAERTGGSVSTLTIQRTQQEDSAVYLCASSPRRGPYQPQHFGDGTRLSIL.

The CDR3 coding sequence is TGTGCCAGCAGATCGGCAGGTTACTCCTACGAGCAGTACTTC. Protein product: CASRSAGYSYEQYF. The rearrangement joins TRBV6-1 to TRBJ2-7; D not resolved. The CDR3 is 14 residues long. In germline, CDR1 is MNHNS, CDR2 SASEGT. The V end lost 6 bases, the J end lost 0 bases, and 12 bases lay between the germline ends.

This clone was observed many times. A much larger clone lies one base from this, so it may be a read error. Distinct nucleotide sequences in the sample also encode this CDR3. CDR3 sequence (DNA): TGTGCCAGCTCGCCGGGACTAGCGGGGGGGGAGCAGTTCTTC. Residues: CASSPGLAGGEQFF. The chain employs TRBV6-1 and TRBJ2-1, with 16 bases matching TRBD2. Losses at the gene ends were 8 bases for V and 10 bases for J; bases not matched to a gene: 5. This CDR3 is 14 amino acids long. Germline loops: CDR1 MNHNS, CDR2 SASEGT.